This T cell receptor beta chain was captured by sequencing in a study of cytomegalovirus exposure and HLA in healthy donors. Primers for the PCR totalled 60 Vbeta and 13 Jbeta. Measured with immunoSEQ multiplex PCR; TCRdb has only the in-frame clones, and not every one. The sample holds about 200,000 clones, roughly 70% seen once. The CDR3 loop spans 15 amino acids. V was pared by 8 bases and J by 1 base, with 17 bases between. The specimen sequenced was PBMCs. This chain connects TRBV23-1 to TRBJ1-2, with D possibly being TRBD1 (5 bases). TRBV23-1 is an open reading frame whose function is uncertain. This receptor was identified in a man aged 40-49 years in good health and CMV-seropositive. The CDR3 is CASPKKRGLNYGYTF. In DNA form, the CDR3 reads TGCGCCAGCCCGAAGAAACGGGGACTTAACTATGGCTACACCTTC.